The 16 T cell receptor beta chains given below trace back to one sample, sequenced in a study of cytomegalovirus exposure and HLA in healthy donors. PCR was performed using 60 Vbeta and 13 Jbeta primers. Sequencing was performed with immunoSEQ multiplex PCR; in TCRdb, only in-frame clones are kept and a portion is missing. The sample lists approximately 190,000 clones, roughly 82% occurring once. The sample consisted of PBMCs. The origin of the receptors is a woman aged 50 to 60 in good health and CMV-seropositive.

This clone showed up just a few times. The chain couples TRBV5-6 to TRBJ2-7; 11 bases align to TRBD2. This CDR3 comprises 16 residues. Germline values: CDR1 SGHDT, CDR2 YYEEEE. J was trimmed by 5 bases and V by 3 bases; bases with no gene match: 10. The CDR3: CASSSWTSGSHHEQYF. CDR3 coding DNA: TGTGCCAGCAGCTCATGGACTAGCGGGTCTCACCACGAGCAGTACTTC.

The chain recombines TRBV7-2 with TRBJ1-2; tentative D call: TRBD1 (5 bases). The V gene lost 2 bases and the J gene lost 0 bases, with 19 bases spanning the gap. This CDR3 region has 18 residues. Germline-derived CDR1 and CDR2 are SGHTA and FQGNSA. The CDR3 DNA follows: TGTGCCAGCAGCTTACGCATACCCAGGCCAGGGTCTAACTATGGCTACACCTTC. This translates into CASSLRIPRPGSNYGYTF.

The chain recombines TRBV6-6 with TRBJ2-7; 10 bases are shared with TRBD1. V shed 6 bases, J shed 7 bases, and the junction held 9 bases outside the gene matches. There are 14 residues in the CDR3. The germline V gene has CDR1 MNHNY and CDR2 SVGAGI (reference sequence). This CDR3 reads CASRRDRGSGEQYF. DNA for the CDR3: TGTGCCAGCAGACGGGACAGGGGATCGGGGGAGCAGTACTTC.

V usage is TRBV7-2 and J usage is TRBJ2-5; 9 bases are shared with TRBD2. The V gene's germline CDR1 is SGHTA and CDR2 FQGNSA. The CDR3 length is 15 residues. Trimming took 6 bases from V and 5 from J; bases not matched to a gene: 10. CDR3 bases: TGTGCCAGCAGACGGGGGGCGGGGGGGCTGGAGACCCAGTACTTC. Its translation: CASRRGAGGLETQYF. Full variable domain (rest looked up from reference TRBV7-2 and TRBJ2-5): GAGVSQSPSNKVTEKGKDVELRCDPISGHTALYWYRQSLGQGLEFLIYFQGNSAPDKSGLPSDRFSAERTGGSVSTLTIQRTQQEDSAVYLCASRRGAGGLETQYFGPGTRLLVL.

Written as DNA, the CDR3 is TGTGCCAGCAGCCGCTACAATGAGCAGTTCTTC. Its translation is CASSRYNEQFF. This rearrangement joins TRBV27 to TRBJ2-1, with unresolved D. Germline CDR1 and CDR2: MNHEY and SMNVEV (reference sequence). This CDR3 region has 11 residues. V lost 6 bases and J lost 3, with 3 bases in between.

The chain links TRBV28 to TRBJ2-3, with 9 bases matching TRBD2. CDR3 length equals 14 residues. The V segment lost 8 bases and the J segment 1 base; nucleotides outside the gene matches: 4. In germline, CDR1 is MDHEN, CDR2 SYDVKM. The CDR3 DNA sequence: TGTGCCAGCTACAGCGGGGGGCGCACAGATACGCAGTATTTT. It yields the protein CASYSGGRTDTQYF. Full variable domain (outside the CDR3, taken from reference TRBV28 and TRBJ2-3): DVKVTQSSRYLVKRTGEKVFLECVQDMDHENMFWYRQDPGLGLRLIYFSYDVKMKEKGDIPEGYSVSREKKERFSLILESASTNQTSMYLCASYSGGRTDTQYFGPGTRLTVL.

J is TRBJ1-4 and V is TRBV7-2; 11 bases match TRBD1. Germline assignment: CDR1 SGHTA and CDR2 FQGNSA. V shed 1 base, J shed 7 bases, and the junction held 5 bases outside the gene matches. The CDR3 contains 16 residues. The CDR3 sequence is CASSLGGTGGGEKLFF. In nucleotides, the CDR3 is TGTGCCAGCAGCTTAGGGGGGACAGGGGGTGGTGAAAAACTGTTTTTT.

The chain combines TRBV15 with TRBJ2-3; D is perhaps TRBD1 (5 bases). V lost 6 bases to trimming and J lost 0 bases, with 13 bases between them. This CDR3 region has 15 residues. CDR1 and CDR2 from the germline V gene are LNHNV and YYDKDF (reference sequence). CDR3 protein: CATRTGASSTDTQYF. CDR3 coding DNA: TGTGCCACCAGAACAGGTGCCTCTAGCACAGATACGCAGTATTTT.

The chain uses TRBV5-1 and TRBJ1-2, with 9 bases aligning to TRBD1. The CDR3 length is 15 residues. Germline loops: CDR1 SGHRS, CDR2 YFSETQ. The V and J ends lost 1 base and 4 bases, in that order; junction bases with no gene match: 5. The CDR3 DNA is TGCGCCAGCAGCTTGACCGGGACAGGGCCCTATGGCTACACCTTC. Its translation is CASSLTGTGPYGYTF.

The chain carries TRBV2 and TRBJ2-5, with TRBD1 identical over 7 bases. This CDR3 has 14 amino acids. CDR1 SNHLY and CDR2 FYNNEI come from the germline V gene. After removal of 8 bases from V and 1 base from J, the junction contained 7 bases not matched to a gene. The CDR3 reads CASQKGAGQETQYF. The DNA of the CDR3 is TGTGCCAGCCAGAAGGGGGCCGGCCAAGAGACCCAGTACTTC.

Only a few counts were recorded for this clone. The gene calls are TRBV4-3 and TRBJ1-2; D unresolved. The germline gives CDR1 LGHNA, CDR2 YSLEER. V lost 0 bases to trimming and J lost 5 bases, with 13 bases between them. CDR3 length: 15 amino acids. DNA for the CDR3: TGCGCCAGCAGCCAAGAGTACAACGGGGTATATGGCTACACCTTC. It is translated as CASSQEYNGVYGYTF.

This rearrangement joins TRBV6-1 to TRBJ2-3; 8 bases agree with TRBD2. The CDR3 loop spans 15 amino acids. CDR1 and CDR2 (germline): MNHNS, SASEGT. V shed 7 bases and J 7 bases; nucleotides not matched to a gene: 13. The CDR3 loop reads CASIYSGALSNTQYF. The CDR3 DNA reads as TGTGCCAGCATCTATAGCGGGGCATTGTCGAATACGCAGTATTTT.

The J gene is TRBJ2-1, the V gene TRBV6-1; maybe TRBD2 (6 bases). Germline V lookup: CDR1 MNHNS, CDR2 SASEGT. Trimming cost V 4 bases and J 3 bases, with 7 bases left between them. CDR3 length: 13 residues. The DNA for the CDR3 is TGTGCCAGCAGTGGGGGGGACTACAATGAGCAGTTCTTC. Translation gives CASSGGDYNEQFF.

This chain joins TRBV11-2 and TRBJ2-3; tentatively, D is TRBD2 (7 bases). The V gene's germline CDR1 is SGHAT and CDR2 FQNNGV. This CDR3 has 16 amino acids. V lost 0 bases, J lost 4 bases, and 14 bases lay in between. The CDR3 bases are TGTGCCAGCAGCTTAGAAGGGCGAGGGGGGGCAGATACGCAGTATTTT. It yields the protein CASSLEGRGGADTQYF.

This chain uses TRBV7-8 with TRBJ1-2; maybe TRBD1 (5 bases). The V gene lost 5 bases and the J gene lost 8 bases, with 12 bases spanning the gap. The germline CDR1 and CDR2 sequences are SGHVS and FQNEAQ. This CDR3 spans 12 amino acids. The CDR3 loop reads CASSAGFGGYTF. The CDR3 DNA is TGTGCCAGCAGCGCAGGGTTTGGCGGCTACACCTTC.

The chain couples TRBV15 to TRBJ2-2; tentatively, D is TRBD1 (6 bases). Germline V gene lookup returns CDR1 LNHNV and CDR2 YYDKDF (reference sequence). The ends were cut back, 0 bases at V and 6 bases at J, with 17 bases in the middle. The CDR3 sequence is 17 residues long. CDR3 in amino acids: CATSREQGQGSPGELFF. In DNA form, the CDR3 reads TGTGCCACCAGCAGAGAACAGGGCCAGGGGAGCCCCGGGGAGCTGTTTTTT.